These 4 T cell receptor beta chains originate from one sample sequenced in a study of T cells after yellow fever vaccination (dated by TCRdb to the late 2010s). Library construction relied on 5' RACE. The data were produced on an Illumina HiSeq 2500. TCRdb passed the public sequencing reads through fastp at Q25 and MiXCR, retaining productive beta sequences. When rows share a CDR3 protein, they turn into one entry using the most common DNA and genes. The sample table contains fewer than 85,000 distinct CDR3 sequences; only one count was recorded for approximately 8% of them. The top ten constitute around 38% of the sample. Explained via the paper, the treatment or condition label denotes: live attenuated yellow fever vaccine strain. The source was CD8+ T cells sorted from PBMCs, collected on the day of the yellow fever booster vaccination. These receptors all stem from a man aged 25 to 45 who received the YFV17D yellow fever vaccine.

This clonotype appeared a few times. The V gene is TRBV4-1, the J gene TRBJ2-1; unclear D gene. The CDR3 consists of 15 residues. V lost 1 base to trimming and J lost 5 bases, with 12 bases between them. The germline V gene has CDR1 MGHRA and CDR2 YSYEKL. The DNA of the CDR3 is TGCGCCAGCAGCCAAGCCCGGAGCCCTCACAATGAGCAGTTCTTC. Translated, it gives CASSQARSPHNEQFF.

There are a few counts of this clonotype. This chain joins TRBV24-1 and TRBJ1-5, with 9 nucleotides matching TRBD1. Germline CDR1 KGHDR, CDR2 SFDVKD. The CDR3 has 17 residues. Losses at the gene ends were 5 bases for V and 5 bases for J; bases not matched to a gene: 12. The CDR3 region has the DNA TGTGCCACCAGTGCCCTTGGGCCCCGGACAGGGGATCAGCCCCAGCATTTT. It specifies CATSALGPRTGDQPQHF.

The chain has TRBV29-1 and TRBJ2-3; D is ambiguous. Trimming pared 4 bases from V and 6 bases from J, leaving 11 bases between. CDR1 is SQVTM, CDR2 ANQGSEA, per germline. The CDR3 extends over 12 amino acids. CDR3 DNA sequence: TGCAGCGTTGGAGAGTTAGGCGATACGCAGTATTTT. Translating gives CSVGELGDTQYF.

The table lists this clonotype with many counts. This chain links TRBV29-1 with TRBJ1-2; 9 bases are a match to TRBD1. V gave up 6 bases and J gave up 6 bases; unmatched junction bases: 8. From germline, CDR1 is SQVTM and CDR2 ANQGSEA. This CDR3 spans 13 amino acids. The CDR3 here is CSVPTGGANGYTF. CDR3 in DNA: TGCAGCGTCCCCACAGGGGGCGCGAATGGCTACACCTTC.